This T cell receptor (beta chain) was sequenced for a study of blood T cell repertoires in COVID-19. On the study more broadly: Acute and convalescent COVID-19 samples came from the United States, Italy and Spain. From T cells, B-cell-depleted T cells, or PBMCs came the material, which was cDNA or gDNA.

This table comes from immunoSEQ multiplex PCR, and its TCRdb copy is limited to in-frame clones, with some not included. The sample consists of 140,000 to 150,000 clones, roughly 80% of them appearing once. Cohorts were determined from participant-reported clinical history. Trimming took 7 bases from V and 5 from J, leaving 17 bases between them. Germline CDR1 SNHLY, CDR2 FYNNEI. The CDR3 spans 14 residues. The V call is TRBV2, the J call TRBJ1-1, with D possibly TRBD1 on 5 matching bases. The sequencing sample was made of PBMCs or T cells enriched from blood (not recorded which). This clonotype originated in a woman in her 50s who had recovered from COVID-19. The CDR3 DNA sequence: TGTGCCAGCACCGCCCTGGACACGGATACTGAAGCTTTCTTT. Translation gives CASTALDTDTEAFF.